The 10 T cell receptor beta chains presented below share a single source sample, sequenced in a study of blood T cell repertoires in COVID-19 (TCRdb year 2020). Library method: the immunoSEQ multiplex PCR assay. TCRdb's version of the immuneACCESS table is confined to in-frame rearrangements and falls short of the full clone set. An unresolved V gene accounts for under half of the shortfall where checked; the remainder is of unknown origin. This sample holds about 250,000 clones; around 90% were observed only once. Roughly 1.4% of the sample rests with the top ten. Sequenced input: peripheral blood. Source of these receptors: an elderly man with acute or convalescent COVID-19.

This chain connects TRBV6-4 to TRBJ2-2; no firm D call. V lost 3 bases and J 0 bases, leaving 11 bases between the germline ends. Germline CDR1 reads MRHNA; CDR2 reads SNTAGT. The CDR3 loop spans 16 amino acids. CDR3 sequence (DNA): TGTGCCAGCAGTGAAGGAGCGTCAGCGAACACCGGGGAGCTGTTTTTT. Protein: CASSEGASANTGELFF.

The V call is TRBV19, the J call TRBJ2-2, with 7 bases that match TRBD2. V lost 7 bases, J lost 1 base, and 9 bases stayed unmatched. Germline loops: CDR1 LNHDA, CDR2 SQIVND (reference sequence). This CDR3 has 16 residues. The CDR3 bases are TGTGCCAGTACATACTGGGCTAGCGGGAACACCGGGGAGCTGTTTTTT. Protein: CASTYWASGNTGELFF.

The chain links TRBV18 to TRBJ1-2; 7 bases are shared with TRBD1. Germline trimming cut 3 bases from V and 0 bases from J; bases unmatched to any gene: 4. Germline-derived CDR1 and CDR2 are KGHSH and LQKENI. The length of the CDR3 is 15 residues. The CDR3 is CASSPRTGSNYGYTF. CDR3 coding DNA: TGTGCCAGCTCACCTAGGACAGGATCTAACTATGGCTACACCTTC.

The V call is TRBV7-3, the J call TRBJ2-5, with a tentative D call TRBD1 (6 bases). Per the germline V gene, CDR1 is SGHTA and CDR2 is FQGTGA. The CDR3 runs to 14 residues. Trimming left V 7 bases short and J 4 bases short, with 16 bases between. CDR3 loop: CASKEGVRGETQYF. CDR3 bases: TGTGCCAGCAAAGAGGGGGTCCGGGGAGAGACCCAGTACTTC.

The chain recombines TRBV27 with TRBJ2-3, with 8 nucleotides matching TRBD1. V shed 3 bases and J 2 bases; nucleotides not matched to a gene: 10. This CDR3 has 17 amino acids. CDR1 is MNHEY and CDR2 is SMNVEV in the germline V gene (reference sequence). CDR3 DNA: TGTGCCAGCAGTTTCCCCGCAACAGGGGGTAACACAGATACGCAGTATTTT. Encoded protein: CASSFPATGGNTDTQYF.

The chain recombines TRBV4-1 with TRBJ2-3; 12 bases agree with TRBD2. Germline V CDR1 and CDR2: MGHRA, YSYEKL. V lost 4 bases, J lost 1 base, and 3 bases stayed unmatched. The CDR3 loop spans 16 amino acids. The CDR3 coding sequence is TGCGCCAGCAGCCTACGGACTAGCGGGGGCACAGATACGCAGTATTTT. Translating it yields CASSLRTSGGTDTQYF.

The chain uses TRBV9 and TRBJ2-2; tentatively, D is TRBD2 (6 bases). CDR1 SGDLS and CDR2 YYNGEE come from the germline V gene. Trimming pared 3 bases from V and 4 bases from J, leaving 16 bases between. The CDR3 sequence is 16 residues long. CDR3: CASSGRIAESTGELFF. The CDR3 nucleotides read TGTGCCAGCAGCGGGAGAATAGCGGAAAGCACCGGGGAGCTGTTTTTT.

This chain connects TRBV7-2 to TRBJ1-2, with 9 bases lining up with TRBD1. Germline CDR1 is SGHTA and CDR2 is FQGNSA. After removal of 3 bases from V and 4 bases from J, the junction contained 9 bases not matched to a gene. The CDR3 runs to 16 residues. The CDR3 reads CASSFSGTGSSYGYTF. CDR3 DNA: TGTGCCAGCAGCTTCTCCGGGACAGGGAGCTCCTATGGCTACACCTTC.

V usage is TRBV29-1 and J usage is TRBJ1-6; D gene ambiguous. Germline V CDR1 and CDR2: SQVTM, ANQGSEA. This CDR3 is built from 13 residues. With 7 bases removed from V and 8 bases from J, the gap between germline ends came to 15 bases. This CDR3 reads CSAQSSQDSPLHF. The CDR3 DNA sequence: TGCAGCGCCCAGAGCAGTCAGGATTCACCCCTCCACTTT.

The genes are TRBV29-1 and TRBJ2-5; 10 nucleotides agree with TRBD2. V gave up 6 bases and J gave up 4 bases; unmatched junction bases: 11. The CDR3 spans 15 residues. Per germline, CDR1 SQVTM and CDR2 ANQGSEA. CDR3 protein: CSVGRSGGARETQYF. CDR3 sequence (DNA): TGCAGCGTGGGACGAAGCGGGGGGGCCCGAGAGACCCAGTACTTC.